These T cell receptor beta chains were read from a single sample in a study of beta chain features in type 1 diabetes. Assay: immunoSEQ multiplex PCR; the TCRdb copy retains only in-frame clones and omits some. The sample lists some 370,000 clones, 8% to 10% occurring once. What was sequenced was central memory CD4+ T cells from blood. The receptors here all came from a man younger than 40 with type 1 diabetes. CDR3s include the opening cysteine and the closing phenylalanine or tryptophan. The order of the fields is V gene, D gene, clone size, J gene, CDR3 length, CDR3 DNA, CDR3 protein. A D gene is named only where the DNA matches it firmly. Clone size is stated in some rows and not others, as once, few, many or a class when expanded.

TRBV11-2	.	.	TRBJ2-3	13	TGTGCCAGCAGCCTAACGGACACTGGAACGCAGTATTTT	CASSLTDTGTQYF
TRBV14	.	.	TRBJ1-1	15	TGTGCCAGCAGCCAAGTACGGGGGACGGGTACTGAAGCTTTCTTT	CASSQVRGTGTEAFF
TRBV28	TRBD1	many	TRBJ2-7	15	TGTGCCAGCACCTCCCCGGGACAGGGGGTCTACGAGCAGTACTTC	CASTSPGQGVYEQYF
TRBV6-6	.	.	TRBJ1-1	13	TGTGCCAGCAGTCCGGACAGCTCGGGGCCAGCTTTCTTT	CASSPDSSGPAFF
TRBV11-2	.	.	TRBJ2-7	13	TGTGCCAGCAGCCCTGGGGTCAGGTCGGAGCAGTACTTC	CASSPGVRSEQYF
TRBV5-1	.	few	TRBJ2-7	14	TGCGCCAGCAAGAGGGTCGGGGGACGAGGCGAGCAGTACTTC	CASKRVGGRGEQYF
TRBV5-1	TRBD1	.	TRBJ2-1	16	TGCGCCAGCAGCTACTTGACAGGGACGATTTACAATGAGCAGTTCTTC	CASSYLTGTIYNEQFF
TRBV6-5	.	few	TRBJ1-5	15	TGTGCCAGCAGTTACTCTGGCGGGGGAAGTCAGCCCCAGCATTTT	CASSYSGGGSQPQHF
TRBV28	TRBD2	few	TRBJ2-3	16	TGTGCCAGCAGTCTGAGAGCGGGGGCCTCCGAGGATACGCAGTATTTT	CASSLRAGASEDTQYF
TRBV7-3	TRBD2	.	TRBJ2-7	16	TGTGCCAGCAGTCCCAGGGGGTCTAGCGGGACCTACGAGCAGTACTTC	CASSPRGSSGTYEQYF
TRBV5-1	TRBD2	.	TRBJ2-1	14	TGCGCCAGCAGCCCGGGACTAGCGGTCAATGAGCAGTTCTTC	CASSPGLAVNEQFF
TRBV7-2	TRBD2	.	TRBJ2-5	15	TGTGCCAGCAGCAGGACTAGCGGGATCCAAGAGACCCAGTACTTC	CASSRTSGIQETQYF
TRBV10-3	.	few	TRBJ2-2	14	TGTGCCAGCAGTAGGGACCTAACCGCCGGGGAGCTGTTTTTT	CASSRDLTAGELFF
TRBV6-1	.	few	TRBJ2-1	12	TGTGCCAGCAGTCCTAGGAACAATGAGCAGTTCTTC	CASSPRNNEQFF